Below, 8 T cell receptor beta chains from the same sample are listed, as sequenced in a study of T cells in localized non-small cell lung cancer. Sequencing was performed with immunoSEQ multiplex PCR; in TCRdb, only in-frame clones are kept and a portion is missing. The sample includes fewer than 90,000 clones, approximately 85% of them seen just once. Sequenced material: peripheral blood, taken before any cancer treatment. These receptor sequences come from a man between 40 and 70 years old with stage I lung adenocarcinoma.

The chain recombines TRBV12-5 with TRBJ2-2; TRBD1 aligns across 8 bases. This CDR3 comprises 15 residues. Per germline, CDR1 LGHNT and CDR2 FRNRAP. The trim removed 5 bases at V and 4 bases at J, leaving 6 bases unmatched. This CDR3 reads CASGARGQGTGELFF. The CDR3 DNA follows: TGTGCTAGTGGTGCCAGGGGGCAAGGCACCGGGGAGCTGTTTTTT.

This chain connects TRBV6-5 to TRBJ2-7; TRBD2 matches 15 bases. From germline, CDR1 is MNHEY and CDR2 SVGAGI. Trimming cost V 7 bases and J 7 bases; bases outside gene matches: 5. This CDR3 contains 14 residues. For the CDR3, the DNA is TGTGCCAGCAACGGACTAGCGGGAGGGGGAGAGCAGTACTTC. This codes for CASNGLAGGGEQYF.

V and J are TRBV18 and TRBJ2-5, with 15 bases matching TRBD2. Germline V gene data show CDR1 as KGHSH and CDR2 as LQKENI. The CDR3 runs to 15 residues. After removal of 4 bases from V and 9 bases from J, the junction contained 6 bases not matched to a gene. CDR3 amino acids: CASSRGTSGGISQYF. CDR3 coding DNA: TGTGCCAGCTCACGAGGGACTAGCGGGGGGATATCCCAGTACTTC.

The V call is TRBV2, the J call TRBJ2-5; no definite D call. This CDR3 has 14 amino acids. The V gene's germline CDR1 is SNHLY and CDR2 FYNNEI. V lost 6 bases and J 1 base, leaving 12 bases between the germline ends. The CDR3 DNA follows: TGTGCCAGCAGAATAGGGCAGACCCAAGAGACCCAGTACTTC. It is translated as CASRIGQTQETQYF.

The genes are TRBV7-3 and TRBJ2-5; D is unresolved. V was trimmed by 6 bases and J by 3 bases, leaving 11 bases between them. The CDR3 spans 13 residues. Germline V lookup: CDR1 SGHTA, CDR2 FQGTGA. CDR3 in DNA: TGTGCCAGCAGTACTTCTCGTGAAGAGACCCAGTACTTC. Translating it yields CASSTSREETQYF.

This chain links TRBV7-9 with TRBJ2-6; a weak D match, TRBD2 (6 bases). Trimming removed 3 bases from V and 0 bases from J, with 9 bases in between. This CDR3 is 16 amino acids long. Germline CDR1 SEHNR, CDR2 FQNEAQ (reference sequence). CDR3 amino acids: CASSFGGNSGANVLTF. The CDR3 nucleotides read TGTGCCAGCAGCTTTGGAGGGAACTCTGGGGCCAACGTCCTGACTTTC.

In regard to this clone: The sample carries other DNA sequences with the same CDR3. V is TRBV2 and J is TRBJ2-7; D is possibly TRBD2 (5 bases). The CDR3 runs to 12 residues. The V end was cut by 6 bases, the J end by 0 bases, with 6 bases between. CDR1 and CDR2 (germline): SNHLY, FYNNEI. CDR3 DNA: TGTGCCAGCAGCGGGGACTCCTACGAGCAGTACTTC. Translating it yields CASSGDSYEQYF.

This clone has only one observation. V and J are TRBV5-1 and TRBJ2-3, with D possibly matching TRBD1 (6 bases). Germline CDR1 and CDR2: SGHRS and YFSETQ. This CDR3 is built from 16 residues. The V gene lost 2 bases and the J gene lost 2 bases, with 15 bases spanning the gap. CDR3 DNA: TGCGCCAGCAGCTTTACAGGGAGAGGGAACACAGATACGCAGTATTTT. As protein: CASSFTGRGNTDTQYF.